Presented here are 13 T cell receptor beta chains from one specimen sequenced in a study of CD4 T cells in relation to SARS-CoV-2 and coronaviruses. These receptors' antigens are unknown. Clones were read by immunoSEQ multiplex PCR, and TCRdb kept only the in-frame ones, dropping some. Of some 43,000 clones listed, over 75% are singletons. Input material: naive CD4+ T cells from PBMCs, cultured in vitro. Stated subset: naive CD4+ T cells isolated by negative enrichment. These receptors were obtained from an adult with COVID-19.

The chain couples TRBV7-3 to TRBJ2-2, with TRBD1 matching 8 bases. Germline V gene sequence: CDR1 SGHTA, CDR2 FQGTGA. This CDR3 has 14 amino acids. With 6 bases clipped from V and 4 bases from J, the junction kept 4 bases outside the gene matches. DNA of the CDR3: TGTGCCAGCAGTTACGGACAGGGCACCGGGGAGCTGTTTTTT. Protein product: CASSYGQGTGELFF.

The CDR3, as DNA: TGTGCCACCAGCAGAGACCCCCCGGGGCACACCGGGGAGCTGTTTTTT. This sequence encodes CATSRDPPGHTGELFF. The rearrangement joins TRBV15 to TRBJ2-2; TRBD1 or TRBD2 may be the D gene (5 bases each). Germline CDR1 is LNHNV and CDR2 is YYDKDF (reference sequence). Trimming left V 0 bases short and J 3 bases short, with 11 bases between. The length of the CDR3 is 16 residues.

V is TRBV29-1 and J is TRBJ2-7; TRBD2 might be the D (6 bases). Germline values: CDR1 SQVTM, CDR2 ANQGSEA. This CDR3 spans 14 amino acids. The V end lost 6 bases, the J end lost 4 bases, and 19 bases lay between the germline ends. DNA of the CDR3: TGCAGCGTCCGGGACTCACCTTCGAGTTACGAGCAGTACTTC. It specifies CSVRDSPSSYEQYF.

This CDR3 reads CASSAGVGRTDTQYF. The CDR3 nucleotides read TGTGCCAGCAGCGCTGGTGTTGGACGCACAGATACGCAGTATTTT. The V gene is TRBV5-4, the J gene TRBJ2-3; no reliable D call. V lost 4 bases to trimming and J lost 1 base, with 13 bases between them. The CDR3 totals 15 residues. The germline gives CDR1 SGHNT, CDR2 YYREEE (reference sequence).

The chain's CDR3 is CASSLYSGSRDTQYF. The DNA for the CDR3 is TGTGCCAGCAGCTTATATAGCGGGAGTAGGGATACGCAGTATTTT. The rearrangement uses TRBV5-4 and TRBJ2-3; 9 positions match TRBD2. Germline V lookup: CDR1 SGHNT, CDR2 YYREEE (reference sequence). CDR3 size: 15 residues. The trim removed 2 bases at V and 6 bases at J, leaving 7 bases unmatched.

The gene calls are TRBV7-3 and TRBJ2-3; 14 bases map to TRBD2. The CDR3 loop spans 17 amino acids. Trimming took 3 bases from V and 1 from J; bases not matched to a gene: 3. Germline CDR1 reads SGHTA; CDR2 reads FQGTGA. CDR3 DNA sequence: TGTGCCAGCAGCTTGGGGACTAGCGGGAGCGGCACAGATACGCAGTATTTT. It specifies CASSLGTSGSGTDTQYF.

This chain joins TRBV11-2 and TRBJ2-3; D possibly corresponds to TRBD1 (8 bases). Germline V gives CDR1 SGHAT, CDR2 FQNNGV. The CDR3 extends over 18 amino acids. Trimming pared 1 base from V and 6 bases from J, leaving 23 bases between. Written as DNA, the CDR3 is TGTGCCAGCAGCTTAGGTCGGGGAGGGACAGGTCGTTGGGATACGCAGTATTTT. Encoded protein: CASSLGRGGTGRWDTQYF. The full variable domain, its missing parts supplied by reference TRBV11-2 and TRBJ2-3, is EAGVAQSPRYKIIEKRQSVAFWCNPISGHATLYWYQQILGQGPKLLIQFQNNGVVDDSQLPKDRFSAERLKGVDSTLKIQPAKLEDSAVYLCASSLGRGGTGRWDTQYFGPGTRLTVL.

The chain couples TRBV2 to TRBJ2-3; no firm D call. Germline lookup yields CDR1 SNHLY and CDR2 FYNNEI. Deletions cut 2 bases from V and 14 bases from J, with 14 bases between. The CDR3 has 12 amino acids. CDR3 DNA sequence: TGTGCCAGCAGTGAACGGCTCTCTGCTCCGTATTTT. This translates into CASSERLSAPYF.

The rearrangement uses TRBV24-1 and TRBJ2-1; 7 bases agree with TRBD2. CDR1 is KGHDR and CDR2 is SFDVKD in the germline V gene. The junction had 8 bases not matched to a gene; V was cut back by 3 bases and J by 4 bases. This CDR3 has 16 residues. For the CDR3, the DNA is TGTGCCACCAGTGATCACAGCGGGGCCACGTACAATGAGCAGTTCTTC. Its protein product is CATSDHSGATYNEQFF.

The chain recombines TRBV28 with TRBJ2-1; 7 bases agree with TRBD2. This CDR3 has 16 amino acids. V lost 6 bases to trimming and J lost 1 base; unmatched junction nucleotides: 9. Per the germline V gene, CDR1 is MDHEN and CDR2 is SYDVKM. The CDR3: CASRPYSSGSYNEQFF. The CDR3, as DNA: TGTGCCAGCAGACCCTACTCTAGCGGATCCTACAATGAGCAGTTCTTC.

This chain uses TRBV5-1 with TRBJ2-1; the D gene is possibly TRBD2 (6 bases). Germline CDR1 is SGHRS and CDR2 is YFSETQ. The CDR3 sequence is 17 residues long. With 4 bases removed from V and 9 bases from J, the gap between germline ends came to 26 bases. The CDR3 region has the DNA TGCGCCAGCAGCATGGCACGGGGCAGGCCGGCCGGGGGTGAGCAGTTCTTC. Translated, it gives CASSMARGRPAGGEQFF.

The sample holds a few counts of this clone. This chain joins TRBV27 and TRBJ2-7, with TRBD2 as a possible D gene (5 bases). This CDR3 has 14 amino acids. With 5 bases removed from V and 2 bases from J, the gap between germline ends came to 13 bases. From germline, CDR1 is MNHEY and CDR2 SMNVEV (reference sequence). Here the CDR3 reads CASSEGGFAYEQYF. Here the CDR3 DNA reads TGTGCCAGCAGTGAAGGAGGCTTCGCCTACGAGCAGTACTTC.

The V gene is TRBV13, the J gene TRBJ2-1; D might be TRBD1 (11 bases). Trimming removed 5 bases from V and 4 bases from J, with 33 bases in between. The germline CDR1 and CDR2 sequences are PRHDT and FYEKMQ (reference sequence). This CDR3 has 21 residues. DNA for the CDR3: TGTGCCAGCAGCCTCACTCCGGGACAGGGGGACCTAGCGGGAGTGTACAATGAGCAGTTCTTC. Translated, it gives CASSLTPGQGDLAGVYNEQFF. The full variable domain, in which reference TRBV13 and TRBJ2-1 provide the parts outside the CDR3, is AAGVIQSPRHLIKEKRETATLKCYPIPRHDTVYWYQQGPGQDPQFLISFYEKMQSDKGSIPDRFSAQQFSDYHSELNMSSLELGDSALYFCASSLTPGQGDLAGVYNEQFFGPGTRLTVL.